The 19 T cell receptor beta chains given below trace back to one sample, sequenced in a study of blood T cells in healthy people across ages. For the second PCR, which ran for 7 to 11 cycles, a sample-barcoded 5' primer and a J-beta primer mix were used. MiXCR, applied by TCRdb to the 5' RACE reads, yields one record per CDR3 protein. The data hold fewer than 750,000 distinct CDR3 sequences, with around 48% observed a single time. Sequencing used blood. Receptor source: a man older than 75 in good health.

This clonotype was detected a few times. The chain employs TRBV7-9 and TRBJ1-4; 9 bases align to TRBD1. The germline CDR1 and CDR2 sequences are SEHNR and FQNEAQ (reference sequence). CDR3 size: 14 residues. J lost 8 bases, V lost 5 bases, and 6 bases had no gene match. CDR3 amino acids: CASSTDRGNEKLFF. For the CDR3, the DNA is TGTGCCAGCAGCACCGACAGGGGGAACGAAAAACTGTTTTTT.

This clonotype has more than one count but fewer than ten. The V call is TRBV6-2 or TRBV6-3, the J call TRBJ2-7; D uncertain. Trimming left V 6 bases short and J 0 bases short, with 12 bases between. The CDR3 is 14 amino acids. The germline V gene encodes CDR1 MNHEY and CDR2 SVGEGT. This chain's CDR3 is CASSPHTLSYEQYF. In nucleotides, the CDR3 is TGTGCCAGCAGCCCCCACACTCTCTCCTACGAGCAGTACTTC.

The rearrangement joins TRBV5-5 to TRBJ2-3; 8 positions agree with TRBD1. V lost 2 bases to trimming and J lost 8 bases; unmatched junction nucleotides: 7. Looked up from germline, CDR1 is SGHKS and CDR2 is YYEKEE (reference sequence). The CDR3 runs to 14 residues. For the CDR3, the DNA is TGTGCCAGCAGCTTTGGACAGGGTGACGGTACGCAGTATTTT. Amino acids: CASSFGQGDGTQYF.

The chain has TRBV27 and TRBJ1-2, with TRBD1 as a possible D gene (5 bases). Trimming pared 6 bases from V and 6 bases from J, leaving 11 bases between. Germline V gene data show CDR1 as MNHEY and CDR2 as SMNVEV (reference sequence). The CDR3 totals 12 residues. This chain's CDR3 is CASSDRVHGYTF. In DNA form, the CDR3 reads TGTGCCAGCAGCGACAGAGTTCATGGCTACACCTTC.

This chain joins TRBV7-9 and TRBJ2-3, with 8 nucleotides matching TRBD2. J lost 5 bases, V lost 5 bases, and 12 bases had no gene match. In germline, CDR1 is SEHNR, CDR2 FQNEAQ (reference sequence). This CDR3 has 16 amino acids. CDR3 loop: CASSLGRAGAVDTQYF. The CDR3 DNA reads TGTGCCAGCAGCCTGGGACGAGCGGGAGCGGTAGATACGCAGTATTTT.

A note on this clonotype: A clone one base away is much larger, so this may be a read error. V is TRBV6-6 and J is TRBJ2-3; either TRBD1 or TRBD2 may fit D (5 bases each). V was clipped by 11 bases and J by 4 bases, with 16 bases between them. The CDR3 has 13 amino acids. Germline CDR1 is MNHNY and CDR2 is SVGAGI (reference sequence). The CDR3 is CAVKGEWSDTQYF. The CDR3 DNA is TGTGCCGTTAAAGGGGAGTGGTCAGATACGCAGTATTTT.

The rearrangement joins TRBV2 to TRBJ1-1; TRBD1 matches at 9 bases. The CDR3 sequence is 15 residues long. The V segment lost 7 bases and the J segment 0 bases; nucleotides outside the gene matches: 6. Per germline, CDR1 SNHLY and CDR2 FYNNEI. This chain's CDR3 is CASKGTGTLNTEAFF. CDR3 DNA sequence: TGTGCCAGCAAAGGGACAGGGACCTTGAACACTGAAGCTTTCTTT.

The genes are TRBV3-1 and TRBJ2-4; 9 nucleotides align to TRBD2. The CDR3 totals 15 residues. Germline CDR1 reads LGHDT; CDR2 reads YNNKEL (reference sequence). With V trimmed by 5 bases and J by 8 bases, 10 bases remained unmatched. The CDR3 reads CASSVSGGLGDIQYF. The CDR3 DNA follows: TGTGCCAGCAGCGTGAGCGGGGGGCTGGGGGACATTCAGTACTTC.

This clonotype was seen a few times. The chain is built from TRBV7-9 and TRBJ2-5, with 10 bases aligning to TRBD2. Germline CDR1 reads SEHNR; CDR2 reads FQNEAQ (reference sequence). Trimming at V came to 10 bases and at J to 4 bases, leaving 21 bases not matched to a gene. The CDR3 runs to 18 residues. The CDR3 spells CAIQLSRAASGSGETQYF. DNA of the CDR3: TGTGCCATTCAGCTTAGCAGGGCGGCTAGCGGGAGTGGAGAGACCCAGTACTTC. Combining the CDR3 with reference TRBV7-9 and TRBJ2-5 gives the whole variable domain DTGVSQNPRHKITKRGQNVTFRCDPISEHNRLYWYRQTLGQGPEFLTYFQNEAQLEKSRLLSDRFSAERPKGSFSTLEIQRTEQGDSAMYLCAIQLSRAASGSGETQYFGPGTRLLVL.

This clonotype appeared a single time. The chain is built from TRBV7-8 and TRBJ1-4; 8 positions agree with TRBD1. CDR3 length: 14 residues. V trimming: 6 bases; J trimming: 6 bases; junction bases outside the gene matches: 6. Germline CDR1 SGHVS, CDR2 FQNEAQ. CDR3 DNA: TGTGCCAGCAGACAAACAGGGGGTGATGAAAAACTGTTTTTT. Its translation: CASRQTGGDEKLFF.

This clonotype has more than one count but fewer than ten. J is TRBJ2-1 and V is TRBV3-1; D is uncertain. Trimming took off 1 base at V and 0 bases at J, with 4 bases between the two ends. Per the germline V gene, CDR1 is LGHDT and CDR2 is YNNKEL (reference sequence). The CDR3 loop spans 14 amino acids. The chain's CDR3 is CASSQGHSYNEQFF. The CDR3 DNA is TGTGCCAGCAGCCAAGGGCACTCCTACAATGAGCAGTTCTTC.

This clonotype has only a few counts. The CDR3 sequence is CASSRSGSLSGEQYF. DNA for the CDR3: TGTGCCAGCAGCCGGTCGGGTTCACTCTCTGGCGAGCAGTACTTC. The V gene is TRBV11-2, the J gene TRBJ2-7; D gene unclear. Trimming took 5 bases from V and 6 from J, leaving 20 bases between them. CDR3 length: 15 amino acids. In germline, CDR1 is SGHAT, CDR2 FQNNGV.

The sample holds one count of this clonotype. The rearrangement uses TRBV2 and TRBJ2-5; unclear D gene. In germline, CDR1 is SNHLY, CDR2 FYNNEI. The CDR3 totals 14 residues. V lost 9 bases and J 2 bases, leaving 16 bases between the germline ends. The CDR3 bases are TGTGCCAGTTCGGGTTTTACCGAACAAGAGACCCAGTACTTC. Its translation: CASSGFTEQETQYF.

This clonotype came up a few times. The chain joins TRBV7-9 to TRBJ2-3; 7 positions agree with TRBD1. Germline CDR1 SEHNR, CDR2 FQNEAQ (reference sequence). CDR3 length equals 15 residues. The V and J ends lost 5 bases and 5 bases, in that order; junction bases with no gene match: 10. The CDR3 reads CASSNTGTVRDTQYF. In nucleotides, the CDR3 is TGTGCCAGCAGCAACACCGGGACAGTCAGAGATACGCAGTATTTT.

Here the CDR3 reads CASSPMAAANTGELFF. The CDR3, as DNA: TGTGCCAGCAGCCCGATGGCGGCCGCGAACACCGGGGAGCTGTTTTTT. The genes are TRBV11-2 and TRBJ2-2; no clear D gene. Trimming removed 5 bases from V and 0 bases from J, with 13 bases in between. Per the germline V gene, CDR1 is SGHAT and CDR2 is FQNNGV. This CDR3 comprises 16 residues.

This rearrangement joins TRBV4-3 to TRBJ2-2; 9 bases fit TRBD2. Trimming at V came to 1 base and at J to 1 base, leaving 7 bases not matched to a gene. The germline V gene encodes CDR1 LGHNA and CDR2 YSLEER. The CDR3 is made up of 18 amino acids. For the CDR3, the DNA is TGCGCCAGCAGCCAAGGCGGAGCGGGAGGACTGAACACCGGGGAGCTGTTTTTT. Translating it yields CASSQGGAGGLNTGELFF.

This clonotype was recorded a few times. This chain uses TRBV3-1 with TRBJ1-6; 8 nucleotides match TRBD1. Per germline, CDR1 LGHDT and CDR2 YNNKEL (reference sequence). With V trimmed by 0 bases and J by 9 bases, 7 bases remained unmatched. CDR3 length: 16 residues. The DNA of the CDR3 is TGTGCCAGCAGCCAAGATCCCGGGACAGGCGGTTCACCCCTCCACTTT. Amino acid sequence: CASSQDPGTGGSPLHF.

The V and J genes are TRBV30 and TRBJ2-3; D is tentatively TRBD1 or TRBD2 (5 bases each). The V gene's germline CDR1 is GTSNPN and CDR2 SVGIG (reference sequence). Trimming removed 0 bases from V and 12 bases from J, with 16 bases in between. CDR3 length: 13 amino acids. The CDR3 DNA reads TGTGCCTGGAGTGTAGATGGGGACCACCACCAGTATTTT. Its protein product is CAWSVDGDHHQYF.

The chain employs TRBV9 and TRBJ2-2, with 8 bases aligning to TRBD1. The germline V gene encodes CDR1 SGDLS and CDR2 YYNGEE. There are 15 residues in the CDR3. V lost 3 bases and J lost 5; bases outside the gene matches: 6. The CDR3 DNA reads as TGTGCCAGCAGCGATGACAGGGGCGGAACCGGGGAGCTGTTTTTT. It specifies CASSDDRGGTGELFF.